These T cell receptor beta chains were read from a single sample in a study of CD8+ T cells in alopecia areata. Only in-frame clones appear in the TCRdb table, and some are missing; sequencing was by immunoSEQ multiplex PCR. Of 210,000 or so clones detected, under 70% appear once; the ten largest clones hold 1.2%. The starting material was CD4+ T cells sorted from blood, obtained at approximately week 44, from a patient treated with tofacitinib. The receptor set was obtained from a human donor with alopecia areata. Each CDR3 is given with its conserved first and last residue. A D gene is named only where the DNA matches it firmly. Size is omitted from some rows. Given values are once, few, many or a class for expanded clones.

J,size,V,D,CDR3,DNA
TRBJ1-1,NA,TRBV19,TRBD1,CASSSQGAGGTEAFF,TGTGCCAGTAGTTCACAGGGGGCAGGAGGGACTGAAGCTTTCTTT
TRBJ1-1,few,TRBV23-1,NA,CASSQRQAMNTEAFF,TGCGCCAGCAGTCAGCGACAGGCCATGAACACTGAAGCTTTCTTT
TRBJ2-1,NA,TRBV7-9,NA,CASSLDSSYNEQFF,TGTGCCAGCAGCTTAGACTCTAGCTACAATGAGCAGTTCTTC
TRBJ2-3,NA,TRBV2,NA,CASPGASTDTQYF,TGTGCCAGCCCGGGAGCGAGCACAGATACGCAGTATTTT
TRBJ2-3,NA,TRBV7-3,NA,CASSSPGDDTQYF,TGTGCCAGCAGCTCCCCCGGGGACGATACGCAGTATTTT
TRBJ1-5,NA,TRBV29-1,NA,CSVGGGVSSNQPQHF,TGCAGCGTTGGTGGGGGAGTAAGTAGCAATCAGCCCCAGCATTTT
TRBJ1-5,once,TRBV5-1,NA,CASSLEGINQPQHF,TGCGCCAGCAGCTTGGAGGGGATTAATCAGCCCCAGCATTTT
TRBJ2-1,NA,TRBV6-6,TRBD1,CASITGTGSRGQFF,TGTGCCAGCATCACCGGGACAGGGTCGCGAGGGCAGTTCTTC
TRBJ1-2,NA,TRBV9,NA,CASSVAMRAGDYGYTF,TGTGCCAGCAGCGTAGCTATGAGGGCTGGCGACTATGGCTACACCTTC
TRBJ2-5,NA,TRBV25-1,NA,CASSEAVTLQETQYF,TGTGCCAGCAGTGAGGCAGTAACCCTACAAGAGACCCAGTACTTC
TRBJ1-1,NA,TRBV29-1,TRBD1,CSVGDSRNTEAFF,TGCAGCGTTGGGGACAGTCGGAACACTGAAGCTTTCTTT
TRBJ2-1,few,TRBV6-6,TRBD1,CASSRQGGNEQFF,TGTGCCAGCAGTCGACAGGGTGGGAATGAGCAGTTCTTC
TRBJ1-2,NA,TRBV6-5,NA,CASSEQGGYGYTF,TGTGCCAGCAGCGAACAGGGCGGCTATGGCTACACCTTC
TRBJ2-2,NA,TRBV4-3,NA,CASSQVLRGPGELFF,TGCGCCAGCAGCCAAGTGTTGAGGGGACCCGGGGAGCTGTTTTTT
TRBJ2-4,NA,TRBV30,TRBD2,CAWSPGLAGGLAKNIQYF,TGTGCCTGGAGTCCCGGACTAGCGGGGGGGCTAGCCAAAAACATTCAGTACTTC
TRBJ1-2,NA,TRBV7-2,TRBD1,CASSFAEGAIGYTF,TGTGCCAGCAGCTTCGCCGAGGGGGCGATTGGCTACACCTTC
TRBJ2-1,once,TRBV29-1,TRBD1,CSAGTGTYNEQFF,TGCAGCGCTGGGACAGGGACCTACAATGAGCAGTTCTTC
TRBJ2-7,NA,TRBV5-6,NA,CASSLVAQVSYEQYF,TGTGCCAGCAGCTTGGTAGCACAAGTCTCCTACGAGCAGTACTTC
TRBJ2-5,NA,TRBV29-1,TRBD2,CSVSASGGHQETQYF,TGCAGCGTTTCTGCTAGCGGGGGGCACCAAGAGACCCAGTACTTC
TRBJ2-7,NA,TRBV10-3,TRBD1,CAIRTGGNDEQYF,TGTGCCATCAGGACAGGGGGCAACGACGAGCAGTACTTC
TRBJ2-2,NA,TRBV7-2,NA,CASSTRTVNTGELFF,TGTGCCAGCAGCACCCGAACAGTTAACACCGGGGAGCTGTTTTTT
TRBJ2-2,NA,TRBV11-2,NA,CASSPNQGIATGELFF,TGTGCCAGCAGCCCAAACCAGGGAATTGCCACCGGGGAGCTGTTTTTT
TRBJ2-3,few,TRBV30,NA,CAWSVYGVGTDTQYF,TGTGCCTGGAGTGTTTACGGGGTGGGCACAGATACGCAGTATTTT
TRBJ1-2,NA,TRBV29-1,NA,CSVEGGRGYGYTF,TGCAGCGTTGAGGGGGGTCGTGGTTATGGCTACACCTTC
TRBJ2-7,once,TRBV5-1,NA,CASSLDSFGVEQYF,TGCGCCAGCAGCTTGGATAGTTTCGGGGTCGAGCAGTACTTC
TRBJ2-1,NA,TRBV7-2,TRBD2,CASSAGLAGPEQFF,TGTGCCAGCAGCGCGGGACTAGCGGGTCCTGAGCAGTTCTTC
TRBJ1-1,NA,TRBV29-1,NA,CSGGRYTEAFF,TGCAGCGGGGGACGTTACACTGAAGCTTTCTTT
TRBJ1-4,NA,TRBV25-1,NA,CASSPGGGKLFF,TGTGCCAGCAGTCCCGGAGGTGGAAAACTGTTTTTT
TRBJ1-2,NA,TRBV29-1,NA,CSVEAQNYGYTF,TGCAGCGTTGAAGCACAGAACTATGGCTACACCTTC
TRBJ1-5,NA,TRBV23-1,NA,CASSQEGQPQHF,TGCGCCAGCAGTCAAGAGGGTCAGCCCCAGCATTTT
TRBJ1-1,few,TRBV29-1,NA,CSVAGKVNTEAFF,TGCAGCGTTGCAGGGAAGGTGAACACTGAAGCTTTCTTT
TRBJ2-1,NA,TRBV29-1,NA,CSVDRSSYNEQFF,TGCAGCGTTGACCGTAGCTCCTACAATGAGCAGTTCTTC
TRBJ1-2,once,TRBV4-3,NA,CASSQDSRNYGYTF,TGCGCCAGCAGCCAAGATTCACGTAACTATGGCTACACCTTC